The next 30 T cell receptor beta chains were all read from a single sample in a study of regulatory T cells in long-lasting Graves disease. Indicated time point: persistent/refractory GD, antithyroid drugs over 5 years with positive TRAb. Scientists built the TCR library using RNA that was extracted from PBMCs. With iRepertoire HTBI primers and Arm-PCR of CDR3 regions, TCR beta libraries were built. TCRdb recomputed calls from the multiplex PCR reads with MiXCR, one row per CDR3 protein. The profile shows around 400,000 distinct CDR3 sequences, about a quarter of them singletons. Sequencing was performed on peripheral blood mononuclear cells (PBMCs), taken when the disease was refractory, from a patient treated with antithyroid drugs. The receptor set was obtained from a female donor with Graves disease.

This clonotype was seen repeatedly, ten times or more. The chain carries TRBV6-1 and TRBJ2-5; a possible D gene is TRBD1 (5 bases). The germline gives CDR1 MNHNS, CDR2 SASEGT. V lost 4 bases and J lost 2, with 8 bases in between. CDR3 length: 13 residues. The CDR3 region is CASSGQLQETQYF. DNA for the CDR3: TGTGCCAGCAGTGGACAGTTACAAGAGACCCAGTACTTC.

There are many counts of this clonotype. The J gene is TRBJ1-2, the V gene TRBV2, with 8 bases fitting TRBD1. Looked up from germline, CDR1 is SNHLY and CDR2 is FYNNEI. J lost 8 bases, V lost 10 bases, and 6 bases had no gene match. The CDR3 is 11 amino acids. The CDR3 reads CAMGQASGYTF. CDR3 coding DNA: TGTGCCATGGGACAGGCCTCCGGCTACACCTTC.

This clonotype occurred a few times. The chain is built from TRBV4-3 and TRBJ2-6, with 10 bases that match TRBD2. J lost 0 bases, V lost 3 bases, and 2 bases had no gene match. The germline gives CDR1 LGHNA, CDR2 YSLEER. This CDR3 is 17 amino acids long. The CDR3 spells CASSQGLANSGANVLTF. In DNA, the CDR3 is TGCGCCAGCAGCCAGGGACTAGCGAACTCTGGGGCCAACGTCCTGACTTTC.

The table lists this clonotype with many counts. This chain's CDR3 is CATNDRGSESPLHF. DNA for the CDR3: TGTGCCACGAACGACCGAGGGTCCGAATCACCCCTCCACTTT. The rearrangement joins TRBV15 to TRBJ1-6; D remains unclear. The CDR3 is 14 residues long. The V gene lost 9 bases and the J gene lost 10 bases, with 19 bases spanning the gap. CDR1 and CDR2 from the germline V gene are LNHNV and YYDKDF (reference sequence).

The V and J genes are TRBV12-3 or TRBV12-4 and TRBJ2-3, with 12 bases aligning to TRBD2. There are 15 residues in the CDR3. With V trimmed by 6 bases and J by 4 bases, 5 bases remained unmatched. The CDR3 spells CASRQRLAGADTQYF. CDR3 bases: TGTGCCAGCAGACAAAGACTAGCGGGAGCAGATACGCAGTATTTT.

V is TRBV28 and J is TRBJ1-6; no clear D gene. With 5 bases removed from V and 4 bases from J, the gap between germline ends came to 9 bases. The CDR3 loop spans 14 amino acids. CDR1 and CDR2 (germline): MDHEN, SYDVKM. CDR3 nucleotides: TGTGCCAGCAGTCCCAATTTTTATAATTCACCCCTCCACTTT. It encodes CASSPNFYNSPLHF.

This clonotype was detected a few times. The chain recombines TRBV27 with TRBJ2-1; 11 nucleotides align to TRBD2. V lost 5 bases, J lost 6 bases, and 9 bases stayed unmatched. There are 16 residues in the CDR3. Germline V gene lookup returns CDR1 MNHEY and CDR2 SMNVEV (reference sequence). This CDR3 reads CASSPILAGGPNEQFF. The CDR3, as DNA: TGTGCCAGCAGTCCCATCCTAGCGGGAGGACCCAATGAGCAGTTCTTC.

The V call is TRBV5-1, the J call TRBJ2-2; 8 bases align to TRBD2. Germline-derived CDR1 and CDR2 are SGHRS and YFSETQ. Unmatched junction bases numbered 9, after V lost 0 bases and J lost 5 bases. The length of the CDR3 is 17 residues. CDR3 DNA: TGCGCCAGCAGCTTGGCGCCAGCGGGAGTACAGACCGGGGAGCTGTTTTTT. This translates into CASSLAPAGVQTGELFF.

This clonotype has more than one count but fewer than ten. The J gene is TRBJ2-4, the V gene TRBV15; no clear D gene. This CDR3 region has 15 residues. With 3 bases removed from V and 0 bases from J, the gap between germline ends came to 9 bases. Looked up from germline, CDR1 is LNHNV and CDR2 is YYDKDF (reference sequence). CDR3 protein: CATSRELEAKNIQYF. The CDR3 bases are TGTGCCACCAGCAGGGAACTCGAAGCCAAAAACATTCAGTACTTC. Variable domain in full (rest from reference TRBV15 and TRBJ2-4): DAMVIQNPRYQVTQFGKPVTLSCSQTLNHNVMYWYQQKSSQAPKLLFHYYDKDFNNEADTPDNFQSRRPNTSFCFLDIRSPGLGDTAMYLCATSRELEAKNIQYFGAGTRLSVL.

This clonotype was picked up a small number of times. The chain joins TRBV28 to TRBJ2-3; D is unclear. The CDR3 totals 12 residues. Trimming pared 4 bases from V and 3 bases from J, leaving 5 bases between. The germline gives CDR1 MDHEN, CDR2 SYDVKM. The chain's CDR3 is CASSSDTDTQYF. CDR3 DNA sequence: TGTGCCAGCAGTTCCGATACAGATACGCAGTATTTT.

This clonotype was seen many times. V is TRBV28 and J is TRBJ2-5, with 12 bases aligning to TRBD2. From germline, CDR1 is MDHEN and CDR2 SYDVKM. The CDR3 totals 17 residues. The V segment lost 1 base and the J segment 5 bases; nucleotides outside the gene matches: 8. This CDR3 is CASSLSSSGRARETQYF. CDR3 in DNA: TGTGCCAGCAGTTTATCCTCTAGCGGGAGGGCCAGGGAGACCCAGTACTTC.

This clonotype appeared a few times. The chain recombines TRBV20-1 with TRBJ1-2; D unclear. Germline CDR1 DFQATT, CDR2 SNEGSKA (reference sequence). There are 12 residues in the CDR3. V dropped 3 bases and J dropped 4 bases, with 9 bases sitting between them. The CDR3 region is CSARGIIYGYTF. CDR3 nucleotides: TGCAGTGCTAGGGGGATCATCTATGGCTACACCTTC.

The chain has TRBV18 and TRBJ1-1; 8 bases line up with TRBD1. The J segment lost 5 bases and the V segment lost 3 bases, leaving 5 bases of the junction unmatched. Looked up from germline, CDR1 is KGHSH and CDR2 is LQKENI. The CDR3 totals 14 residues. CDR3 DNA: TGTGCCAGCTCACCCAAGACAGGGGAGACTGAAGCTTTCTTT. Amino acid sequence: CASSPKTGETEAFF. Looking up the rest from reference TRBV18 and TRBJ1-1 gives the full variable domain: NAGVMQNPRHLVRRRGQEARLRCSPMKGHSHVYWYRQLPEEGLKFMVYLQKENIIDESGMPKERFSAEFPKEGPSILRIQQVVRGDSAAYFCASSPKTGETEAFFGQGTRLTVV.

This clonotype has a handful of counts. The chain couples TRBV24-1 to TRBJ1-1; TRBD1 might be the D (6 bases). V dropped 4 bases and J dropped 2 bases, with 7 bases sitting between them. Germline V lookup: CDR1 KGHDR, CDR2 SFDVKD. CDR3 length: 13 amino acids. In DNA form, the CDR3 reads TGTGCCACCAGTGAACAGGGTAACACTGAAGCTTTCTTT. Translating it yields CATSEQGNTEAFF.

At least ten counts were recorded for this clonotype. This chain uses TRBV7-8 with TRBJ1-5; D is perhaps TRBD1 (5 bases). The CDR3 is 14 amino acids. Germline V gene data show CDR1 as SGHVS and CDR2 as FQNEAQ. V shed 2 bases and J shed 11 bases, with 16 bases lying between them. The CDR3 sequence is CASSLRDGLSSQHF. For the CDR3, the DNA is TGTGCCAGCAGCTTACGGGACGGTCTCAGTTCCCAGCATTTT.

This clonotype has at least ten counts. The chain uses TRBV2 and TRBJ1-3; no firm D call. This CDR3 region has 15 residues. Germline V gene sequence: CDR1 SNHLY, CDR2 FYNNEI. Trimming stripped 3 bases from V and 0 bases from J, with 9 bases between. The CDR3 is CASSDFTFSGNTIYF. The CDR3 DNA follows: TGTGCCAGCAGTGACTTTACATTCTCTGGAAACACCATATATTTT.

This sequence joins TRBV7-9 and TRBJ2-3; weak D call: TRBD2 (7 bases). The CDR3 length is 17 residues. Trimming left V 5 bases short and J 0 bases short, with 18 bases between. From germline, CDR1 is SEHNR and CDR2 FQNEAQ (reference sequence). CDR3 sequence reads: CASSRAGAGVSTDTQYF. The DNA of the CDR3 is TGTGCCAGCAGCCGAGCAGGGGCGGGAGTTAGCACAGATACGCAGTATTTT.

This clonotype was counted between two and nine times. This rearrangement joins TRBV7-9 to TRBJ1-1; D is undetermined. Trimming shortened V by 3 bases and J by 6 bases, and 11 bases separated the two germline ends. The CDR3 runs to 13 residues. Germline loops: CDR1 SEHNR, CDR2 FQNEAQ (reference sequence). CDR3 DNA: TGTGCCAGCAGCTTGAGATCCCCTCCTGAAGCTTTCTTT. It codes for CASSLRSPPEAFF.

This clonotype was counted ten times or more. This chain connects TRBV7-8 to TRBJ2-5; D gene unclear. This CDR3 contains 16 residues. Per the germline V gene, CDR1 is SGHVS and CDR2 is FQNEAQ. Trimming left V 0 bases short and J 4 bases short, with 15 bases between. For the CDR3, the DNA is TGTGCCAGCAGCTTAGCGCCCCCGGTTTCTTCAGAGACCCAGTACTTC. Amino acid sequence: CASSLAPPVSSETQYF.

This clonotype appeared many times. The chain is built from TRBV12-3 or TRBV12-4 and TRBJ2-7; a weak D match, TRBD1 (5 bases). The germline V and J ends were trimmed by 6 bases and 3 bases, with 15 bases remaining between them. This CDR3 spans 14 amino acids. The CDR3 DNA follows: TGTGCCAGCAGGGTTTCGACAGATTTCTACGAGCAGTACTTC. This sequence encodes CASRVSTDFYEQYF.

This clonotype was detected many times. This rearrangement joins TRBV5-1 to TRBJ1-2, with TRBD1 identical over 8 bases. With 4 bases clipped from V and 5 bases from J, the junction kept 4 bases outside the gene matches. The germline CDR1 and CDR2 sequences are SGHRS and YFSETQ. This CDR3 has 13 residues. The CDR3 bases are TGCGCCAGCAGCATCAGACAGGGGTATGGCTACACCTTC. This translates into CASSIRQGYGYTF.

The CDR3 DNA follows: TGCGCCAGCAGCCAAGATCTAGCGGGGCACAATGAGCAGTTCTTC. It yields the protein CASSQDLAGHNEQFF. The chain is built from TRBV4-1 and TRBJ2-1; 9 bases match TRBD2. Germline lookup yields CDR1 MGHRA and CDR2 YSYEKL. This CDR3 is built from 15 residues. J gave up 5 bases and V 0 bases, and 2 bases lay outside the gene matches.

Many counts were recorded for this clonotype. This chain joins TRBV12-3 or TRBV12-4 and TRBJ1-2; D gene ambiguous. The V end was cut by 2 bases, the J end by 6 bases, with 7 bases between. CDR3 length equals 12 residues. CDR3 in DNA: TGTGCCAGCAGTTTAAACAGAGATGGCTACACCTTC. Amino acid sequence: CASSLNRDGYTF.

This chain uses TRBV28 with TRBJ2-2; possibly TRBD1 or TRBD2 for D (5 bases each). The CDR3 length is 14 residues. Trimming took off 2 bases at V and 5 bases at J, with 9 bases between the two ends. CDR1 and CDR2 (germline): MDHEN, SYDVKM. The CDR3 DNA is TGTGCCAGCAGTTTAATCGAGGGGACCGGGGAGCTGTTTTTT. Translated: CASSLIEGTGELFF.

The chain links TRBV28 to TRBJ2-1, with 7 bases identical to TRBD1. In germline, CDR1 is MDHEN, CDR2 SYDVKM. This CDR3 spans 15 amino acids. The J segment lost 9 bases and the V segment lost 5 bases, leaving 13 bases of the junction unmatched. The CDR3 sequence: CASSPQGGAISEQFF. In DNA form, the CDR3 reads TGTGCCAGCAGTCCCCAAGGGGGCGCCATTAGTGAGCAGTTCTTC.

A remark on this clonotype: The CDR3 ends on some other residue instead of the conserved phenylalanine or tryptophan, so this is likely a read error. V is TRBV28 and J is TRBJ2-1; 9 nucleotides agree with TRBD2. Trimming at V came to 5 bases and at J to 7 bases, leaving 3 bases not matched to a gene. The CDR3 has 13 residues. Germline V gene lookup returns CDR1 MDHEN and CDR2 SYDVKM. The CDR3 loop reads CASSLGLANEQFL. CDR3 DNA sequence: TGTGCCAGCAGTCTGGGACTAGCAAATGAGCAGTTCCTC.

The chain recombines TRBV6-2 or TRBV6-3 with TRBJ1-2; 8 nucleotides line up with TRBD1. The trim removed 5 bases at V and 5 bases at J, leaving 10 bases unmatched. The CDR3 covers 15 residues. From germline, CDR1 is MNHEY and CDR2 SVGEGT. The CDR3 here is CASSELGTGVYGYTF. CDR3 nucleotide sequence: TGTGCCAGCAGTGAACTAGGGACAGGAGTTTATGGCTACACCTTC.

V is TRBV7-2 and J is TRBJ1-2; weak D call: TRBD1 (5 bases). CDR3 length equals 15 residues. From germline, CDR1 is SGHTA and CDR2 FQGNSA. V dropped 4 bases and J dropped 5 bases, with 17 bases sitting between them. The CDR3: CASSSQPTGLYGYTF. In nucleotides, the CDR3 is TGTGCCAGCAGCTCCCAACCGACGGGACTATATGGCTACACCTTC.

This clonotype was seen a few times. The chain joins TRBV3-1 to TRBJ2-7; 10 bases fit TRBD2. This CDR3 has 16 amino acids. Per germline, CDR1 LGHDT and CDR2 YNNKEL (reference sequence). Trimming removed 4 bases from V and 2 bases from J; junction bases left unmatched: 8. The CDR3 here is CASSPYFGLAAYEQYF. The CDR3 bases are TGTGCCAGCAGCCCGTACTTCGGACTAGCGGCCTACGAGCAGTACTTC.

The chain links TRBV5-5 to TRBJ2-3; 11 bases align to TRBD2. The V gene end was trimmed by 0 bases and the J gene end by 6 bases; junction bases not matched to a gene: 3. CDR3 length equals 15 residues. The germline V gene has CDR1 SGHKS and CDR2 YYEKEE (reference sequence). CDR3 residues: CASSLGLAGLDTQYF. CDR3 bases: TGTGCCAGCAGCTTGGGACTAGCGGGATTGGATACGCAGTATTTT.